This paragraph covers one T cell receptor (beta chain) sequence. The multiple sclerosis control cohort comprised treatment-naive individuals presenting with stable or active relapsing-remitting disease. Isolation of CD8+ and CD4+ T cells was performed negatively, whereas enrichment of TEMRA cells was done by FACS. Random hexamers primed reverse transcription of about 0.45 to 1 ug RNA. It was immunoSEQ multiplex PCR that amplified TCR beta CDR3 across 54 Vbeta and 13 Jbeta. TCRdb re-called the immunoSEQ multiplex PCR reads with MiXCR, one entry per CDR3 protein. The profile shows approximately 300,000 distinct CDR3 sequences, about 82% of them singletons. This sample was included in a study of CD8 T cells in Susac syndrome. The CDR3 spans 18 residues. Germline-derived CDR1 and CDR2 are SGHRS and YFSETQ. Trimming removed 0 bases at V and 0 bases at J, with 15 bases between.

The chain joins TRBV5-1 to TRBJ1-4; no definite D call. The clonotype originates from a human donor with multiple sclerosis. The specimen was CD8+ T cells from PBMCs. The CDR3 protein is CASSLVAIGLATNEKLFF. In DNA, the CDR3 is TGCGCCAGCAGCTTGGTCGCCATAGGCCTTGCAACTAATGAAAAACTGTTTTTT.